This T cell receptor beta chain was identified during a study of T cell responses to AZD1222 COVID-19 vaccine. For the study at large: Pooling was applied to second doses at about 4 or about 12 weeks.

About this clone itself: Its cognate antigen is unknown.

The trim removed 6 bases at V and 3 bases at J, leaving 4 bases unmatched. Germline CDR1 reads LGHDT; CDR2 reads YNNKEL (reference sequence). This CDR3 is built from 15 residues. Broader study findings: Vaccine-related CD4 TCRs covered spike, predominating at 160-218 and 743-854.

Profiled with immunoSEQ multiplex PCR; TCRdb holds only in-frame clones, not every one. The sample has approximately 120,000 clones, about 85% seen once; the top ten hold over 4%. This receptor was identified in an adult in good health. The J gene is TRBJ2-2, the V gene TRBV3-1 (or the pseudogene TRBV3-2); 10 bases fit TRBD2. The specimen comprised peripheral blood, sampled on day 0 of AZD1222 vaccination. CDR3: CASRHTSGDTGELFF. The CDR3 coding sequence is TGTGCCAGCAGACATACTAGCGGGGACACCGGGGAGCTGTTTTTT.